The 14 T cell receptor beta chains given below trace back to one sample, sequenced in a study of Graves' ophthalmopathy and Graves' hyperthyroidism (dated by TCRdb to 2017 to 2018). The reads were generated on an Illumina HiSeq 2000. For repertoire sequencing, the TCR beta CDR3 regions were amplified from RNA transcripts. HTBI primers and the Qiagen OneStep RT-PCR kit were used in a first-round RT-PCR, which was followed by a second-round multiplex PCR, size selection and purification. In TCRdb, the public reads were trimmed at Q25 with fastp and aligned with MiXCR, with productive beta chains retained. Every distinct CDR3 protein forms one entry, paired with its most common genes and DNA. For this sample there are about 740,000 distinct CDR3 sequences; 40% appear just once. The top ten hold 40% to 55% of the sample. What was sequenced was peripheral blood. These receptors all stem from an adult man with Graves' ophthalmopathy.

This clonotype turned up a few times. The chain has TRBV14 and TRBJ1-2, with a weak D call TRBD1 (6 bases). Trimming cost V 5 bases and J 5 bases, with 18 bases left between them. Germline lookup yields CDR1 SGHDN and CDR2 FVKESK. The CDR3 sequence is 15 residues long. The CDR3 DNA reads TGTGCCAGCAGCTCCCGGGACACCGGACGGTATGGCTACACCTTC. It translates to CASSSRDTGRYGYTF.

This clonotype was seen a handful of times. The chain employs TRBV7-9 and TRBJ1-1, with a tentative D call TRBD1 (6 bases). V shed 4 bases and J shed 0 bases, with 12 bases lying between them. There are 15 residues in the CDR3. Germline V CDR1 and CDR2: SEHNR, FQNEAQ (reference sequence). The CDR3 region is CASSSIDRLNTEAFF. DNA for the CDR3: TGTGCCAGCAGCTCGATAGACAGGTTGAACACTGAAGCTTTCTTT.

This clonotype turned up a few times. The genes are TRBV20-1 and TRBJ2-7, with D possibly being TRBD2 (6 bases). This CDR3 region has 15 residues. The V and J ends lost 6 bases and 2 bases respectively, with 20 bases between them. Germline CDR1 and CDR2: DFQATT and SNEGSKA (reference sequence). This chain's CDR3 is CSAHTIGGEAYEQYF. The CDR3 nucleotides read TGCAGTGCCCATACAATCGGGGGAGAGGCCTACGAGCAGTACTTC.

The chain is built from TRBV6-6 and TRBJ2-7; the D is unclear. CDR1 is MNHNY and CDR2 is SVGAGI in the germline V gene (reference sequence). V lost 5 bases, J lost 6 bases, and 23 bases lay in between. This CDR3 is 16 amino acids long. CDR3 residues: CASSESAADPRSEQYF. The CDR3 DNA follows: TGTGCCAGCAGTGAATCGGCGGCAGACCCAAGAAGCGAGCAGTACTTC.

In this sample, this clonotype turned up a few times. V is TRBV6-6 and J is TRBJ1-2; D gene ambiguous. Trimming took 5 bases from V and 0 from J, leaving 10 bases between them. This CDR3 has 14 amino acids. Per the germline V gene, CDR1 is MNHNY and CDR2 is SVGAGI (reference sequence). The CDR3 loop reads CASSPQSPNYGYTF. CDR3 nucleotides: TGTGCCAGCAGTCCACAAAGCCCTAACTATGGCTACACCTTC.

This clonotype was observed a few times. The V and J genes are TRBV6-5 and TRBJ1-1; D remains ambiguous. Germline lookup yields CDR1 MNHEY and CDR2 SVGAGI. The CDR3 contains 15 residues. V was cut by 0 bases and J by 2 bases, with 10 bases left in between. CDR3 nucleotides: TGTGCCAGCAGTTACTCAAGGGCCGCTAACACTGAAGCTTTCTTT. Translation gives CASSYSRAANTEAFF.

This clonotype was observed a few times. J is TRBJ1-2 and V is TRBV19; TRBD1 might be the D (6 bases). This CDR3 contains 15 residues. V dropped 4 bases and J dropped 6 bases, with 18 bases sitting between them. Germline CDR1 LNHDA, CDR2 SQIVND (reference sequence). The CDR3 DNA reads as TGTGCCAGTAGTACCATAGGACAGCATGGAAATGGCTACACCTTC. It encodes CASSTIGQHGNGYTF.

This clonotype came up a few times. The CDR3, as DNA: TGTGCCAGCAGCTTCTTCGGGGCCCCAGGCGAGCAGTACTTC. This gives the protein CASSFFGAPGEQYF. The gene calls are TRBV5-4 and TRBJ2-7; D is tentatively TRBD1 or TRBD2 (5 bases each). Germline V gene lookup returns CDR1 SGHNT and CDR2 YYREEE (reference sequence). Trimming took 2 bases from V and 6 from J, leaving 15 bases between them. The CDR3 loop spans 14 amino acids.

This sequence joins TRBV6-4 and TRBJ2-2; TRBD2 agrees at 12 bases. Germline-derived CDR1 and CDR2 are MRHNA and SNTAGT. The CDR3 is made up of 17 amino acids. Trimming took 8 bases from V and 0 from J; bases not matched to a gene: 7. CDR3 region: CASRTSGAFANTGELFF. The CDR3 DNA is TGTGCCAGCCGGACTAGCGGGGCTTTCGCGAACACCGGGGAGCTGTTTTTT.

Only a few counts were recorded for this clonotype. This chain uses TRBV14 with TRBJ2-7, with D possibly TRBD2 on 7 matching bases. Trimming took 0 bases from V and 4 from J, leaving 10 bases between them. The germline V gene encodes CDR1 SGHDN and CDR2 FVKESK. The CDR3 spans 14 residues. CDR3 sequence reads: CASSQEGGAYEQYF. The CDR3 coding sequence is TGTGCCAGCAGCCAAGAGGGGGGGGCATACGAGCAGTACTTC.

The V call is TRBV2, the J call TRBJ2-2; D ambiguous. Trimming took off 6 bases at V and 4 bases at J, with 24 bases between the two ends. The CDR3 has 18 residues. The germline V gene has CDR1 SNHLY and CDR2 FYNNEI. This chain's CDR3 is CASSPLVFQISSTGELFF. CDR3 in DNA: TGTGCCAGCAGCCCACTTGTCTTTCAGATCTCGAGCACCGGGGAGCTGTTTTTT. The full variable domain, in which reference TRBV2 and TRBJ2-2 provide the parts outside the CDR3, is EPEVTQTPSHQVTQMGQEVILRCVPISNHLYFYWYRQILGQKVEFLVSFYNNEISEKSEIFDDQFSVERPDGSNFTLKIRSTKLEDSAMYFCASSPLVFQISSTGELFFGEGSRLTVL.

This clonotype was seen a single time. V gene TRBV7-9 combines with J gene TRBJ2-2; D is perhaps TRBD1 or TRBD2 (6 bases each). From germline, CDR1 is SEHNR and CDR2 FQNEAQ (reference sequence). This CDR3 is 16 amino acids long. Trimming took off 3 bases at V and 5 bases at J, with 16 bases between the two ends. The CDR3 coding sequence is TGTGCCAGCAGCTTGGTGACCGGGGGCGGAACCGGGGAGCTGTTTTTT. Protein product: CASSLVTGGGTGELFF.

There are many counts of this clonotype. The chain joins TRBV11-2 to TRBJ2-5; D remains ambiguous. The CDR3 extends over 14 amino acids. CDR1 and CDR2 (germline): SGHAT, FQNNGV. Trimming pared 7 bases from V and 3 bases from J, leaving 15 bases between. The CDR3 here is CASTSEAIEETQYF. CDR3 coding DNA: TGTGCCAGCACCAGCGAGGCTATTGAAGAGACCCAGTACTTC.

The count of this clonotype is one. The chain uses TRBV25-1 and TRBJ1-1; no firm D call. The germline V gene has CDR1 MGHDK and CDR2 SYGVNS. Trimming left V 6 bases short and J 2 bases short, with 16 bases between. The CDR3 sequence is 15 residues long. This chain's CDR3 is CASSQDRKGNTEAFF. For the CDR3, the DNA is TGTGCCAGCAGCCAAGATCGTAAGGGAAACACTGAAGCTTTCTTT.